This T cell receptor (beta chain) derives from a study of shared clonotypes between healthy human individuals. Healthy HIV-negative adults with no recent acute infections or vaccinations were recruited as donors. All of the donors resided in Nashville, Tennessee, and each was a Caucasian adult. Genomic DNA per cell subset filled all wells of several immunoSEQ plates. Ten immunoSEQ deep assay plates were used to sequence the DNA of unsorted PBMCs. The assay was immunoSEQ multiplex PCR, and TCRdb's table has in-frame clones only and misses some. The data show fewer than 500,000 clones, about three quarters seen once. This clone was observed once. Germline CDR1 is SGHTA and CDR2 is FQGNSA. Trimming took 0 bases from V and 6 from J; bases not matched to a gene: 9. The CDR3 contains 17 residues.

The clonotype originates from a woman aged 40-49 years in good health. Some clones in this sample may be carry-over from other donors' samples. Sequencing was performed on PBMCs. The chain combines TRBV7-2 with TRBJ2-3; 10 bases match TRBD2. This CDR3 is CASSLAPVAGGADTQYF. CDR3 nucleotides: TGTGCCAGCAGCTTAGCGCCTGTAGCGGGAGGTGCGGATACGCAGTATTTT.